The TCR beta chain described here comes from a study of blood T cell repertoires in COVID-19. Background on the study: T cells, B-cell-depleted T cells, or PBMCs provided the cDNA or gDNA that served as material.

CDR1 and CDR2 (germline): LNHDA, SQIVND (reference sequence). V was clipped by 8 bases and J by 6 bases; unmatched bases: 10. The CDR3 sequence is 14 residues long. Authors' data handling: Estimation of nucleated cell counts relied on the amplification of reference gene primers. The repertoire was sequenced with immunoSEQ multiplex PCR; TCRdb's copy has only in-frame clones and lacks some. Clone size and V and J calls were adopted from that table, with D and trimming inferred from the DNA. The sample holds roughly 380,000 clones, around 85% seen once. The rearrangement uses TRBV19 and TRBJ1-5, with 7 nucleotides matching TRBD1. Sequencing was performed on peripheral blood. The sequence came from a woman under 30 with acute or convalescent COVID-19. Here the CDR3 reads CASSNLQGFQPQHF. CDR3 in DNA: TGTGCCAGTTCTAACCTACAGGGGTTTCAGCCCCAGCATTTT.